This T cell receptor (beta chain) was identified in a study of cytomegalovirus exposure and HLA in healthy donors (dated 2017 in TCRdb). Notes on the research overall: According to an earlier analysis of 587 of the donors, about 179 million T cells yielded 120 million or so unique TCR beta sequences and roughly 280 Gb of sequence data. Approximately 300 gigabases of sequencing data and 70 million to 100 million unique TCR sequences made up an early release that covered fewer than 650 HLA-typed donors. The genetic ancestry cluster associated with self-reported Caucasian donors included roughly four fifths of the 398 genotyped donors. The study aimed to test whether signatures of past pathogen exposure could be identified by cataloging public T cell receptors. The study profiled the T cell repertoires of 550 to 700 subjects by immunosequencing and related them to cytomegalovirus serostatus. Along with the approximately 670-subject first cohort, a separate validation cohort of over a hundred different subjects was used. To predict cytomegalovirus infection status, the study brought together high-throughput TCR immunosequencing, statistical association of individual TCRs with disease status, and machine learning. To study patterns of TCR occurrence, a later analysis re-analyzed previously published TCR beta repertoires from 666 donors and added high-resolution HLA genotyping. Rather than using new phenotypic data, the later analysis identified candidate immune exposures from TCR beta sequences and from how often those sequences occurred across donors. An earlier analysis of more than 450 of the donors used high-throughput TCR beta sequencing to judge whether each TCR beta V gene segment behaved as functional or pseudogenic. Donor age, sex, ethnicity and CMV serostatus were compiled together with the repertoire data. A later genetic analysis took genome-wide SNP genotypes for about 55% of the roughly 700 donors and used that subset as a discovery cohort. Every repertoire in the discovery cohort had been generated on one and the same sequencing platform. Both class I and class II loci were covered by HLA typing, at four-digit resolution. The number of typed donors differed by locus: about 620-640 for A, B, C, DRB1 and DQB1; 500 to 550 for DQA1; over 600 for DPA1; and some 470 for DPB1. Because of strong linkage in the cohort, roughly five DR-DQ haplotypes were treated as single units for association and clustering. Among about 410 genotyped donors of the cohort, an average of approximately 200,000 unique TCR beta nucleotide sequences was sequenced per donor, of which about 19% were non-productive.

For this clone: The specificity of this receptor is unknown. There are no base qualities to consult, and no much larger clone falls within one base.

The cohort was made up of several hundred healthy bone marrow donors. At the time of sampling, all cohort members were nominally healthy, though unrecorded immune exposures were likely present. The donor was CMV seronegative and was included in the group of 352 seronegative cohort members. Each donor provided a peripheral blood sample, and peripheral blood mononuclear cells were used for TCR beta sequencing. The Qiagen DNeasy Blood Extraction Kit was used to extract genomic DNA from the blood cell samples. Paper-wide results and their limitations: A further reported finding was that TCR beta sequences accurately predicted the HLA-A and HLA-B alleles for most subjects in the first cohort. The earlier analysis of 587 of the donors excluded approximately 17 rarely observed V segments, including chromosome 9 orphons, because counts were too low. The cohort was sequenced for TCR beta chains only, and without alpha or paired-chain data the features that could be detected were limited. Across donors, most TCR sequences were observed very rarely, whereas some public TCRs were present in many individuals. Specific HLA alleles were associated with 16,951 TCR beta sequences at a false discovery rate of 0.05 in a later analysis. The classifier was reported to diagnose cytomegalovirus status with high specificity and sensitivity in both the original and validation cohorts. Assigning TCR associations to individual alleles was difficult when HLA alleles, especially DR and DQ, strongly co-occurred. The 87-base-pair reads could not distinguish some IMGT-functional V segments, including TRBV6-2 and TRBV6-3, so those segments were excluded. A later analysis found that most CMV-associated TCR beta chains appeared HLA-restricted, with HLA associations seemingly driven largely by CMV exposure. A cluster of highly shared sequence variants was judged likely to be a technical artifact of the sequencing pipeline. In vitro tests confirmed that three of the cytomegalovirus-associated TCR beta chains recognize cytomegalovirus antigens. The presence/absence analyses assumed that sequencing depth was roughly uniform across donors, and that assumption may not be true. In a later analysis, HLA-associated TCR beta chains were found to be more clonally expanded and to have lower generation probabilities than equally common non-associated chains. Several of the top co-occurrence clusters appeared to be linked to parvovirus B19, influenza, CMV and Epstein-Barr virus, according to a later analysis. In an earlier analysis of more than 450 of the donors, most TCR beta V segments were observed in productive rearrangements about 87% or about 30% of the time, broadly matching IMGT annotations. According to a later analysis, TCR association rates differed among HLA loci, with DRB1 alleles showing the most associated TCRs and HLA-C alleles showing the fewest. A total of 164 TCR beta chains were listed by the study as associated with cytomegalovirus. According to a later genetic analysis, donors in an Asian-associated ancestry cluster had fewer N-insertions in productive TCRs than the approximately 670-donor mean. It was suggested by the authors that the approach could potentially be generalized to other disease states and immunological phenotypes. Because some donors lacked HLA typing at each locus, the association tests relied only on the typed subset. For the cohort, immune exposure information was limited to CMV serostatus. Linkage disequilibrium might explain the correlated functional status among segregating V segments, but an unknown experimental factor could not be excluded. An association between a missense DCLRE1C variant and V-gene and J-gene trimming of TCR beta chains was found in a later genetic analysis and replicated in an independent cohort.

Libraries were made using the immunoSEQ multiplex PCR assay. A mixture of 60 forward primers for TCR Vbeta segments and 13 reverse primers for TCR Jbeta segments was used in the multiplex PCR. A multiplex PCR assay on genomic DNA amplified the CDR3 region of rearranged TCR beta genes. On the Illumina HiSeq System, the amplified TCR beta libraries were sequenced as 87-base-pair reads. The published analysis was carried out like this. Across the 700 or so repertoires, a later analysis counted 60 million to 90 million unique TCR beta chains, some 11 million of which were shared by at least two donors. A nearest-neighbor algorithm error-corrected the raw reads and collapsed the reads into unique sequences, merging closely related sequences to remove PCR and sequencing errors. Alignment of CDR3 sequences to IMGT reference sequences was used to assign V, D and J gene segments. Each retained sequence needed at least a six-nucleotide match to both a V gene segment and a J gene segment. Rearrangements were classified as productive when the CDR3 lacked stop codons and remained in frame with V and J, and all other rearrangements were classified as non-productive. Following IMGT convention, CDR3 was defined as the stretch from the second conserved V-encoded cysteine up to the conserved J-encoded phenylalanine. Sequences without an unambiguous match to a single V gene segment were excluded from the earlier analysis of about 640 of the donors. In an earlier analysis of several hundred of the donors, V segments were called functional above 56.7% productive rearrangements and were called segregating when the between-donor standard deviation exceeded 5%. A statistical classification framework was developed to diagnose cytomegalovirus status using the catalog of TCR beta chain sequences. V and J gene assignment, in a later analysis, came from comparing TCR nucleotide sequences with IMGT/GENE-DB human TR gene sequences. A later analysis assigned CDR3 sequences and most-parsimonious VDJ recombination scenarios with the TCRdist pipeline. In a later analysis, each TCR beta chain was defined by its CDR3 amino acid sequence together with its V-gene family, and reads without a unique V-gene family were excluded. As a way to deal with suspected cross-contamination and a sequencing artifact, a later analysis dropped 500 to 700 nucleotide sequences that were highly shared and had low generation probability. In a later analysis, a clonal expansion index was calculated for each public chain from normalized within-repertoire ranks of inferred template counts. In a later analysis, generation probabilities were computed with a VDJ recombination model fitted to out-of-frame rearrangements, and the resulting probabilities were checked against IGoR. A later analysis scored TCR-TCR, TCR-HLA and TCR-CMV co-occurrence with hypergeometric tests, applying a repertoire-size bias correction to TCR pairs. False discovery rates were estimated in a later analysis by permuting HLA or CMV assignments 20 times. In a later analysis, co-occurring TCRs were grouped using DBSCAN, and TCRdist sequence similarity was added for clustering within HLA-allele-positive subsets. Repertoires with fewer than 30,000 or more than 120,000 public chains were left out of co-occurrence clustering, as were several repertoires with anomalous nucleotide sharing. TCRdb limited this immuneACCESS table to in-frame rearrangements with V and J called. A share of clones is missing; checked studies link under half to unresolved V genes, and the rest is unexplained. V, J and clone size reflect that table, while D and trimming were determined from the DNA. Across this sample there are around 190,000 clones, with roughly 86% seen only once. Of the sample, more than 1.5% falls within the top ten clones.

Taken from cysteine to phenylalanine, the CDR3 has 15 residues. The retained sequence is limited to the CDR3, 45 bases, with the frame set at the first base. V lost 0 bases and J lost 7 bases; the stretch between them is 15 bases long. CDR1 MNHEY and CDR2 SMNVEV were looked up in the germline V gene (reference sequence). The chain couples TRBV27 to TRBJ1-2; a weak D assignment points to TRBD1 (5 bases agree). The sample was PBMCs. The origin of this receptor is a woman aged 18 to 35 in good health and CMV-seronegative. Read as DNA, the sequence is TGTGCCAGCAGTTTATCCCAGGGACTTGTCGGTGGCTACACCTTC. It encodes CASSLSQGLVGGYTF.